Presented here are 13 T cell receptor beta chains from one specimen sequenced in a study of T cells in Graves' hyperthyroidism and ophthalmopathy. Using RNA transcripts as the source, TCR beta CDR3 regions were amplified. The HTBI primer set drove a first-round RT-PCR of the TCR CDR3. Each CDR3 protein gets one entry after TCRdb re-called the multiplex PCR reads with MiXCR. The sample yields 95,000 to 110,000 distinct CDR3 sequences, roughly 47% seen once. The sample taken for sequencing was blood. The source of these receptors is a man aged 40-55 years with Graves' hyperthyroidism.

A note on this clonotype: A clone one base away is much larger, so this may be a read error. The chain joins TRBV5-1 to TRBJ2-3, with a weak D call TRBD2 (6 bases). The CDR3 loop spans 15 amino acids. Trimming left V 2 bases short and J 8 bases short, with 18 bases between. Germline CDR1 reads SGHRS; CDR2 reads YFSETQ. Here the CDR3 reads CASSLLAARPGTQYF. CDR3 bases: TGCGCCAGCAGCTTATTAGCGGCTCGCCCAGGTACGCAGTATTTT.

V usage is TRBV29-1 and J usage is TRBJ2-1; D may be TRBD2 (6 bases). This CDR3 has 14 residues. The V gene's germline CDR1 is SQVTM and CDR2 ANQGSEA. Trimming left V 3 bases short and J 7 bases short, with 16 bases between. The CDR3 sequence: CSVDGGVNANEQFF. In DNA, the CDR3 is TGCAGCGTTGACGGCGGGGTGAATGCGAATGAGCAGTTCTTC.

The V and J genes are TRBV25-1 and TRBJ2-7, with 7 bases that match TRBD1. There are 14 residues in the CDR3. The ends lost 6 bases at V and 0 bases at J; junction bases unmatched: 5. CDR1 and CDR2 from the germline V gene are MGHDK and SYGVNS. In DNA, the CDR3 is TGTGCCAGCAGACCGACAGGGCACTCCTACGAGCAGTACTTC. Translating gives CASRPTGHSYEQYF.

Written as DNA, the CDR3 is TGTGCCTGTACTGGCGAGGATTTTTACGAGCAGTACTTC. Its translation: CACTGEDFYEQYF. The chain recombines TRBV30 with TRBJ2-7; D uncertain. Trimming took 6 bases from V and 4 from J, leaving 16 bases between them. Germline CDR1 reads GTSNPN; CDR2 reads SVGIG (reference sequence). The CDR3 extends over 13 amino acids.

This clonotype was seen at least ten times. The rearrangement uses TRBV5-8 and TRBJ2-7; TRBD1 might be the D (6 bases). The CDR3 consists of 14 residues. Germline CDR1 is SGHTS and CDR2 is YDEGEE. The ends were cut back, 1 base at V and 2 bases at J, with 10 bases in the middle. The CDR3 loop reads CASSLTGLAYEQYF. The CDR3 nucleotides read TGTGCCAGCAGCTTGACAGGGTTAGCCTACGAGCAGTACTTC.

This clonotype was found many times. The gene calls are TRBV12-3 or TRBV12-4 and TRBJ1-5; no definite D call. Between the trimmed V and J ends, which lost 3 bases and 3 bases, there was a span of 9 bases. This CDR3 is built from 14 residues. The CDR3 spells CASSLIGPNQPQHF. The CDR3 bases are TGTGCCAGCAGTTTGATCGGGCCCAATCAGCCCCAGCATTTT.

There are a few counts of this clonotype. The chain carries TRBV30 and TRBJ2-1, with 7 bases fitting TRBD2. V gave up 8 bases and J gave up 4 bases; unmatched junction bases: 11. This CDR3 region has 14 residues. CDR1 is GTSNPN and CDR2 is SVGIG in the germline V gene (reference sequence). CDR3 sequence: CAGDQRAGYNEQFF. In nucleotides, the CDR3 is TGTGCCGGTGATCAACGAGCGGGGTACAATGAGCAGTTCTTC.

V usage is TRBV27 and J usage is TRBJ2-1; no clear D. The CDR3 has 13 amino acids. Deletions cut 3 bases from V and 2 bases from J, with 5 bases between. The germline CDR1 and CDR2 sequences are MNHEY and SMNVEV (reference sequence). CDR3 protein: CASSFRTYNEQFF. In DNA, the CDR3 is TGTGCCAGCAGTTTTAGAACCTACAATGAGCAGTTCTTC.

This clonotype has at least ten counts. The rearrangement uses TRBV6-5 and TRBJ2-7, with D hard to call. The length of the CDR3 is 12 residues. Germline values: CDR1 MNHEY, CDR2 SVGAGI. Trimming took off 5 bases at V and 9 bases at J, with 14 bases between the two ends. The CDR3 coding sequence is TGTGCCAGCAGTCCCGGACCTGTGGGGCAGTACTTC. It is translated as CASSPGPVGQYF.

A word on this clonotype: A much bigger clone sits one base away, suggesting this may be a read error. This chain links TRBV4-2 with TRBJ1-4; D ambiguous. This CDR3 has 15 amino acids. CDR1 is LGHNA and CDR2 is YNFKEQ in the germline V gene. Deletions cut 0 bases from V and 12 bases from J, with 17 bases between. In DNA form, the CDR3 reads TGTGCCAGCAGCCAAGAGCGACTCGGAGACGAACAACTGTTTTTT. This sequence encodes CASSQERLGDEQLFF.

At least ten counts were recorded for this clonotype. The chain recombines TRBV4-3 with TRBJ2-7, with 15 bases identical to TRBD2. V shed 0 bases and J 6 bases; nucleotides not matched to a gene: 3. Germline loops: CDR1 LGHNA, CDR2 YSLEER. The CDR3 is 16 residues long. The CDR3 region has the DNA TGCGCCAGCAGCCAAGATCTGGGACTAGCGGGAGGCGAGCAGTACTTC. Protein: CASSQDLGLAGGEQYF.

For the CDR3, the DNA is TGTGCCAGCAGCCCACGGACAGGGTGGGAGCAGTACTTC. Translating it yields CASSPRTGWEQYF. The V call is TRBV7-9, the J call TRBJ2-7, with TRBD1 identical over 8 bases. Germline loops: CDR1 SEHNR, CDR2 FQNEAQ (reference sequence). CDR3 length: 13 amino acids. With 5 bases clipped from V and 7 bases from J, the junction kept 7 bases outside the gene matches.

This clonotype showed up just a few times. Since no conserved phenylalanine or tryptophan closes the CDR3, a read error is the likely cause. It is unclear where the CDR3 begins or ends on the DNA, so no DNA is shown, and the CDR3 is as TCRdb lists it. CDR3: CASSLELAG. The chain recombines TRBV12-3 or TRBV12-4 with TRBJ2-7; TRBD2, the table's D call, lacks a check against the DNA. The CDR3 has 9 amino acids, counting both end residues.